The clone carrying this T cell receptor beta chain occurred many times. Antigen unknown. MiXCR, applied by TCRdb to the RACE reads, yields one record per CDR3 protein. The sample records around 330,000 distinct CDR3 sequences, 5% to 6.5% being singletons. Time point given: pre-sensitization, week 0. Treatment specified: therapeutic diphenylcyclopropenone sensitization with weekly scalp DPC. Blood sampling preceded each patch test application. Blood, whole and unfractionated, served as the source for total RNA extraction. This specimen belongs to a study of human T cells and chemical hapten exposure. The ends lost 4 bases at V and 0 bases at J; junction bases unmatched: 6. The CDR3 is 15 residues long. The germline CDR1 and CDR2 sequences are MNHNY and SVGAGI (reference sequence). Notes on the study in general: The number of TCRs over 1 in 1000 frequency stayed unchanged after DPC.

This clonotype was sampled from a woman under 30 with alopecia areata. Some clones in this sample may be carry-over from other donors' samples. Sequencing used whole blood, obtained in connection with sensitization to the hapten diphenylcyclopropenone (DPC). This chain links TRBV6-6 with TRBJ2-7; 7 nucleotides match TRBD2. CDR3 sequence reads: CASSSGTTSSYEQYF. The CDR3 DNA follows: TGTGCCAGCAGTTCCGGGACTACGAGCTCCTACGAGCAGTACTTC.